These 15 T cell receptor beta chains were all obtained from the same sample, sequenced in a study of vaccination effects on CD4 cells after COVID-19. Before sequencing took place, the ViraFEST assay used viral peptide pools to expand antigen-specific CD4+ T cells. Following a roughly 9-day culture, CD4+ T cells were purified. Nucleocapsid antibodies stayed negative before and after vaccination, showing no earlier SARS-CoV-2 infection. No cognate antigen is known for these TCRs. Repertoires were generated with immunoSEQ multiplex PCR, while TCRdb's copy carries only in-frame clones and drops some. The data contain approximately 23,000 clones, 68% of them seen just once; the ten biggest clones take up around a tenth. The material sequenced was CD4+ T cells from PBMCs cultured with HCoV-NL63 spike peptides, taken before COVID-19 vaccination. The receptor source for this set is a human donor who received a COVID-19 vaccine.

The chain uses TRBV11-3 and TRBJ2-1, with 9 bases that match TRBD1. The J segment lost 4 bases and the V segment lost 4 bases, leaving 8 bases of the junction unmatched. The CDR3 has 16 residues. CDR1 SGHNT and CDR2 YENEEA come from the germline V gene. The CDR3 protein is CASSYNDRGIYNEQFF. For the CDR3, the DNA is TGTGCCAGCAGCTACAACGACAGGGGGATATACAATGAGCAGTTCTTC.

The DNA for the CDR3 is TGTGCCAGCAGTCCCGGACCGCCATCCTCTGGGGCCAACGTCCTGACTTTC. It yields the protein CASSPGPPSSGANVLTF. The chain employs TRBV6-6 and TRBJ2-6, with D uncertain. CDR1 and CDR2 from the germline V gene are MNHNY and SVGAGI (reference sequence). The CDR3 is 17 residues long. The V and J ends lost 5 bases and 0 bases respectively, with 14 bases between them.

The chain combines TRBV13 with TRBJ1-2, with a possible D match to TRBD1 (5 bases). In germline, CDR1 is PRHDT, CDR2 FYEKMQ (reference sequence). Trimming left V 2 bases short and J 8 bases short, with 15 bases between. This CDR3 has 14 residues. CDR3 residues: CASSLSQGMGGYTF. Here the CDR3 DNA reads TGTGCCAGCAGCTTAAGTCAGGGCATGGGAGGCTACACCTTC. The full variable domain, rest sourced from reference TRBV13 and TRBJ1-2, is AAGVIQSPRHLIKEKRETATLKCYPIPRHDTVYWYQQGPGQDPQFLISFYEKMQSDKGSIPDRFSAQQFSDYHSELNMSSLELGDSALYFCASSLSQGMGGYTFGSGTRLTVV.

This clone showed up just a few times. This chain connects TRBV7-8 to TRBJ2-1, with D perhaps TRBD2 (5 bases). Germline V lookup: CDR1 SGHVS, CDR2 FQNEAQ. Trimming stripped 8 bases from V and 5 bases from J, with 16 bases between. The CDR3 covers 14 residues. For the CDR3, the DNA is TGTGCCAGCCTGAGTGGGAGCCTGAACAATGAGCAGTTCTTC. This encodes CASLSGSLNNEQFF.

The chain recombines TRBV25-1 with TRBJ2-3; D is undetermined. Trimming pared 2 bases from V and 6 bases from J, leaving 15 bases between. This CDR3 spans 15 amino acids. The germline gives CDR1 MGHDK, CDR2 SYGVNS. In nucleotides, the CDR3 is TGTGCCAGCAGTGAAGACGTGACCACCACGGATACGCAGTATTTT. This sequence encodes CASSEDVTTTDTQYF. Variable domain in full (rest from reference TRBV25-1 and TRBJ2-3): EADIYQTPRYLVIGTGKKITLECSQTMGHDKMYWYQQDPGMELHLIHYSYGVNSTEKGDLSSESTVSRIRTEHFPLTLESARPSHTSQYLCASSEDVTTTDTQYFGPGTRLTVL.

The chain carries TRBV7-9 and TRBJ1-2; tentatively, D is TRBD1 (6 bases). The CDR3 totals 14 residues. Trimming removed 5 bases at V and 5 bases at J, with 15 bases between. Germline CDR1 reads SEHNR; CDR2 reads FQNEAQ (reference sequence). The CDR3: CASSPGRTAYGYTF. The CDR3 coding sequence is TGTGCCAGCAGCCCAGGCCGGACAGCTTATGGCTACACCTTC.

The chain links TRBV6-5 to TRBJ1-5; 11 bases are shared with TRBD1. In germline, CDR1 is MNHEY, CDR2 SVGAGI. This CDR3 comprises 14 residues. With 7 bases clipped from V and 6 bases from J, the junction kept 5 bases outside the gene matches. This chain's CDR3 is CASTGQGAGQPQHF. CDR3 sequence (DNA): TGTGCCAGCACTGGACAGGGGGCAGGTCAGCCCCAGCATTTT.

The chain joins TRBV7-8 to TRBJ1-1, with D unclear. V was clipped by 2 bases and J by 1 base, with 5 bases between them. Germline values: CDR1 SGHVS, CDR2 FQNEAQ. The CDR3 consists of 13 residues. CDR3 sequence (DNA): TGTGCCAGCAGCTTATGGGGGAACACTGAAGCTTTCTTT. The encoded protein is CASSLWGNTEAFF. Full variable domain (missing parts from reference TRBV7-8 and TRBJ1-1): GAGVSQSPRYKVAKRGQDVALRCDPISGHVSLFWYQQALGQGPEFLTYFQNEAQLDKSGLPSDRFFAERPEGSVSTLKIQRTQQEDSAVYLCASSLWGNTEAFFGQGTRLTVV.

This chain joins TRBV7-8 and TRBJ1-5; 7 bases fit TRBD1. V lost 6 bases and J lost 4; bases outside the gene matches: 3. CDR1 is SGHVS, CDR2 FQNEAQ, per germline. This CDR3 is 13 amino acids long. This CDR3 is CASSDRVNQPQHF. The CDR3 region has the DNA TGTGCCAGCAGTGACAGGGTAAATCAGCCCCAGCATTTT.

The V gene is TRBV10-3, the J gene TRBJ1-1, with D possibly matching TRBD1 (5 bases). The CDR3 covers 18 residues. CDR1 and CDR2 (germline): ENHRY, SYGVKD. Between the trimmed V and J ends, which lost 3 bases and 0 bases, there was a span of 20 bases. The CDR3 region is CAISDPEGLRGVNTEAFF. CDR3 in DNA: TGTGCCATCAGTGACCCCGAGGGGCTTCGGGGGGTGAACACTGAAGCTTTCTTT.

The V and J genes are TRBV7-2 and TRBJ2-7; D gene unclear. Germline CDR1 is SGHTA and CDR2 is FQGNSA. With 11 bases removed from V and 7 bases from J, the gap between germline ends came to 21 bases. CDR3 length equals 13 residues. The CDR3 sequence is CAGKGPNRWEQYF. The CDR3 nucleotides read TGTGCCGGGAAAGGACCCAATCGGTGGGAGCAGTACTTC.

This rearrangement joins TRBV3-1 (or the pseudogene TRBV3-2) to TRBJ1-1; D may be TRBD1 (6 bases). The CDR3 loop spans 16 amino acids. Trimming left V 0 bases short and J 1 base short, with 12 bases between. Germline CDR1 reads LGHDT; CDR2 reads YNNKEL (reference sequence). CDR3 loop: CASSQDPGARNTEAFF. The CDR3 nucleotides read TGTGCCAGCAGCCAAGACCCAGGGGCGCGGAACACTGAAGCTTTCTTT.

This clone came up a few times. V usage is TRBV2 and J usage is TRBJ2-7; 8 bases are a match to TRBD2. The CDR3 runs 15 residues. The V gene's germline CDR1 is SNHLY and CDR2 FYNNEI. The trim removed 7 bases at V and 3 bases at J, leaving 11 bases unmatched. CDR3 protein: CASKNNPAGDYEQYF. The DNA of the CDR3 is TGTGCCAGCAAAAATAACCCAGCGGGGGACTACGAGCAGTACTTC.

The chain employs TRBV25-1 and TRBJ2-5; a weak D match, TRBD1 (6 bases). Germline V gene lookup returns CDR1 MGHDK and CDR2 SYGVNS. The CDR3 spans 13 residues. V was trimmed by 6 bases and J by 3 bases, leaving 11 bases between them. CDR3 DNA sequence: TGTGCCAGCAGCAACTCAGGGGAAGAGACCCAGTACTTC. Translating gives CASSNSGEETQYF.

The CDR3, as DNA: TGTGCCAGCAGTTTATGGGGCCAGCAATATAATTCACCCCTCCACTTT. It is translated as CASSLWGQQYNSPLHF. The V call is TRBV28, the J call TRBJ1-6; no reliable D call. This CDR3 contains 16 residues. The V gene lost 0 bases and the J gene lost 4 bases, with 10 bases spanning the gap. The germline V gene has CDR1 MDHEN and CDR2 SYDVKM.